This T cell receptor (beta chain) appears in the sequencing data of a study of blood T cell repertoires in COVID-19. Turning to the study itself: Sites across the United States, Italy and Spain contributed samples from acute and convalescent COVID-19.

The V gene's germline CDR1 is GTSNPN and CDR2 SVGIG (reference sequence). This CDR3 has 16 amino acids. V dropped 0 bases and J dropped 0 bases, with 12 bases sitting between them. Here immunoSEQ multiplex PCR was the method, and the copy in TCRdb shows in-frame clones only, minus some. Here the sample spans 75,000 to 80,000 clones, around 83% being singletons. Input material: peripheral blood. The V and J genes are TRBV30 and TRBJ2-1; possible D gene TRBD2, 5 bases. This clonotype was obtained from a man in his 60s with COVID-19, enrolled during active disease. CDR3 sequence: CAWSVGTSGSYNEQFF. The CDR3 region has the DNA TGTGCCTGGAGTGTAGGAACGAGCGGCTCCTACAATGAGCAGTTCTTC. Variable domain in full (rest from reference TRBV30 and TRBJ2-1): SQTIHQWPATLVQPVGSPLSLECTVEGTSNPNLYWYRQAAGRGLQLLFYSVGIGQISSEVPQNLSASRPQDRQFILSSKKLLLSDSGFYLCAWSVGTSGSYNEQFFGPGTRLTVL.